Listed below are T cell receptor beta chains from one sample, sequenced in a study of siplizumab effects on memory and regulatory T cells. Using immunoSEQ multiplex PCR, the repertoire was profiled, and TCRdb retains in-frame clones only, with some absent. This sample carries around 95,000 clones, around 93% of them seen once, and the ten largest clones take 1% to 1.5%. Sample: non-Treg CD4+ T cells sorted from blood. Source of these receptors: a human donor in good health. CDR3s include the opening cysteine and the closing phenylalanine or tryptophan. A D gene is named only where the DNA matches it firmly. The listing skips clone size in some rows; elsewhere it reads once, few, many or a size class.

DNA: TGCGCCAGCAGCTCGGGACTAGCGGGAGAAGGTGAGCAGTTCTTC
CDR3: CASSSGLAGEGEQFF
D: TRBD2
V: TRBV5-1
size: .
length: 15
J: TRBJ2-1

DNA: TGTGCCAGCAGTGGCTATCGCGCGAGGGGGAACAATGAGCAGTTCTTC
CDR3: CASSGYRARGNNEQFF
D: .
V: TRBV2
size: .
length: 16
J: TRBJ2-1

DNA: TGTGCCAGCAGCTTTTCGATGGGTAGCGGGGGAACCTACGAGCAGTACTTC
CDR3: CASSFSMGSGGTYEQYF
D: TRBD2
V: TRBV11-2
size: .
length: 17
J: TRBJ2-7

DNA: TGCGCCAGCAGCCTAGTAGCGGGAACCTTCAATGAGCAGTTCTTC
CDR3: CASSLVAGTFNEQFF
D: TRBD2
V: TRBV5-1
size: .
length: 15
J: TRBJ2-1

DNA: TGTGCCAGCAGCCTCTTTTCTAGCGAGACCCAGTACTTC
CDR3: CASSLFSSETQYF
D: .
V: TRBV11-3
size: .
length: 13
J: TRBJ2-5

DNA: TGTGCCAGCAGTTACCCCCTTGGGGCGGGAGTGAACAATGAGCAGTTCTTC
CDR3: CASSYPLGAGVNNEQFF
D: TRBD2
V: TRBV28
size: .
length: 17
J: TRBJ2-1

DNA: TGTGCCAGTAGGACCCTTGAGCGGGGGGCGAACACCGGGGAGCTGTTTTTT
CDR3: CASRTLERGANTGELFF
D: TRBD2
V: TRBV19
size: .
length: 17
J: TRBJ2-2

DNA: TGTGCCAGCTCACCGGGACTAGCAAATGAGCAGTTCTTC
CDR3: CASSPGLANEQFF
D: TRBD2
V: TRBV18
size: .
length: 13
J: TRBJ2-1

DNA: TGTGCCAGCAGCTTAGGACAGGGAAACATTCAGTACTTC
CDR3: CASSLGQGNIQYF
D: TRBD1
V: TRBV7-3
size: .
length: 13
J: TRBJ2-4

DNA: TGTGCCAGCAGCTCCCCAGGGGGTCCCGGGGAGCTGTTTTTT
CDR3: CASSSPGGPGELFF
D: TRBD1
V: TRBV5-4
size: .
length: 14
J: TRBJ2-2

DNA: TGTGCCAGCAGTTTCCTAGGGGGCGGACTGTTTTTT
CDR3: CASSFLGGGLFF
D: TRBD1
V: TRBV28
size: .
length: 12
J: TRBJ1-4

DNA: TGTGCCAGCAGGTTACAGGGAATGCCTGGAAACACCATATATTTT
CDR3: CASRLQGMPGNTIYF
D: .
V: TRBV27
size: .
length: 15
J: TRBJ1-3

DNA: TGTGCCAGCACCGCACCCCCCTACGAGCAGTACTTC
CDR3: CASTAPPYEQYF
D: .
V: TRBV28
size: .
length: 12
J: TRBJ2-7

DNA: TGTGCCAGCAGTTCGCCTAATGAAAAACTGTTTTTT
CDR3: CASSSPNEKLFF
D: .
V: TRBV28
size: .
length: 12
J: TRBJ1-4

DNA: TGTGCCAGCAGTGAACTGGGACCGGACGGCAATGAGCAGTTCTTC
CDR3: CASSELGPDGNEQFF
D: .
V: TRBV2
size: .
length: 15
J: TRBJ2-1

DNA: TGTGCCAGTAGTTCAACCGCCGCGGACAGGGCGCCCTACGAGCAGTACTTC
CDR3: CASSSTAADRAPYEQYF
D: TRBD1
V: TRBV19
size: .
length: 17
J: TRBJ2-7

DNA: TGCGCCAGCAGCTTGGGAGACAGGGGAGGTCGTAGGAATGAGCAGTTCTTC
CDR3: CASSLGDRGGRRNEQFF
D: TRBD1
V: TRBV5-1
size: .
length: 17
J: TRBJ2-1

DNA: TGTGCCAGCAGCCCGGGGACCCGACGATACAATGAGCAGTTCTTC
CDR3: CASSPGTRRYNEQFF
D: .
V: TRBV5-6
size: once
length: 15
J: TRBJ2-1

DNA: TGTGCCAGCAGCTTACTCGGGCTAGCGGGAGGCGATGAGCAGTTCTTC
CDR3: CASSLLGLAGGDEQFF
D: TRBD2
V: TRBV7-3
size: .
length: 16
J: TRBJ2-1

DNA: TGTGCCAGCAGCTTGGCCGTGGGAGCGGCCTACAATGAGCAGTTCTTC
CDR3: CASSLAVGAAYNEQFF
D: .
V: TRBV5-4
size: .
length: 16
J: TRBJ2-1

DNA: TGTGCCAGCAGTCAAGGACAGAGCTCCTACAATGAGCAGTTCTTC
CDR3: CASSQGQSSYNEQFF
D: .
V: TRBV2
size: .
length: 15
J: TRBJ2-1

DNA: TGTGCCAGCAGTTATGTAGGCACTGAAGCTTTCTTT
CDR3: CASSYVGTEAFF
D: .
V: TRBV6-5
size: .
length: 12
J: TRBJ1-1

DNA: TGTGCCAGCAGCTTAGCGAATCCAACAAACACCGGGGAGCTGTTTTTT
CDR3: CASSLANPTNTGELFF
D: .
V: TRBV7-9
size: .
length: 16
J: TRBJ2-2

DNA: TGTGCCAGCACGGGACAACGGAACACTGAAGCTTTCTTT
CDR3: CASTGQRNTEAFF
D: .
V: TRBV19
size: .
length: 13
J: TRBJ1-1

DNA: TGTGCCACCAGCTCTGCGGGGGGGAAAGGGACTGAAGCTTTCTTT
CDR3: CATSSAGGKGTEAFF
D: .
V: TRBV15
size: .
length: 15
J: TRBJ1-1

DNA: TGTGCCAGCACCTTGGACATGAACACTGAAGCTTTCTTT
CDR3: CASTLDMNTEAFF
D: .
V: TRBV2
size: .
length: 13
J: TRBJ1-1

DNA: TGCAGCGTTAGGGGGTTGCGGGGCACCGGGGAGCTGTTTTTT
CDR3: CSVRGLRGTGELFF
D: .
V: TRBV29-1
size: .
length: 14
J: TRBJ2-2

DNA: TGCGCCAGCAGCCGCAACAGGGGGGGAGGTGAAAAACTGTTTTTT
CDR3: CASSRNRGGGEKLFF
D: TRBD1
V: TRBV4-1
size: .
length: 15
J: TRBJ1-4

DNA: TGTGCCAGCAGTCCCATCCGGGCGGGAGAGCAGTTCTTC
CDR3: CASSPIRAGEQFF
D: .
V: TRBV28
size: .
length: 13
J: TRBJ2-1

DNA: TGTGCCAGCCTAACCGCTAGCGGAAGACAAGAGACCCAGTACTTC
CDR3: CASLTASGRQETQYF
D: TRBD2
V: TRBV6-1
size: .
length: 15
J: TRBJ2-5

DNA: TGCGCCAGCAGCGAAGGAACTAGCGGATTTGTTTCTCCGCAGTTCTTC
CDR3: CASSEGTSGFVSPQFF
D: TRBD2
V: TRBV5-1
size: .
length: 16
J: TRBJ2-1

DNA: TGCGCCAGCAGCCAACCATTCCAGAGCTATGGCTACACCTTC
CDR3: CASSQPFQSYGYTF
D: .
V: TRBV4-1
size: .
length: 14
J: TRBJ1-2

DNA: TGTGCCAGCAGTGAAGCGCCTAGAATAAGCACAGATACGCAGTATTTT
CDR3: CASSEAPRISTDTQYF
D: .
V: TRBV6-1
size: .
length: 16
J: TRBJ2-3

DNA: TGTGCCAGCAGCAGACAGGCGAACACTGAAGCTTTCTTT
CDR3: CASSRQANTEAFF
D: .
V: TRBV25-1
size: .
length: 13
J: TRBJ1-1

DNA: TGTGCCAGCAGCCAGAGGCAGGGCCATGGCTACACCTTC
CDR3: CASSQRQGHGYTF
D: .
V: TRBV9
size: .
length: 13
J: TRBJ1-2

DNA: TGTGCCAGTAGTACCTCAGCGGGAGCAGCAGATACGCAGTATTTT
CDR3: CASSTSAGAADTQYF
D: TRBD2
V: TRBV19
size: .
length: 15
J: TRBJ2-3

DNA: TGCGCCAGCAGCTTGAATGGGGGAGCCTACACCTTC
CDR3: CASSLNGGAYTF
D: .
V: TRBV5-4
size: .
length: 12
J: TRBJ1-2

DNA: TGTGCCAGCAGTTACAGGGGGCAGTTTTCACCCCTCCACTTT
CDR3: CASSYRGQFSPLHF
D: TRBD1
V: TRBV6-6
size: .
length: 14
J: TRBJ1-6

DNA: TGTGCCAGCAGCTTCAGAGCGGGAGGAGATACGCAGTATTTT
CDR3: CASSFRAGGDTQYF
D: TRBD2
V: TRBV7-3
size: .
length: 14
J: TRBJ2-3

DNA: TGTGCCAGCAGCGCGGACAGTTATGGCTACACCTTC
CDR3: CASSADSYGYTF
D: .
V: TRBV5-4
size: .
length: 12
J: TRBJ1-2

DNA: TGTGCCAGCAGCCCTCTGGGACGTGACACTGAAGCTTTCTTT
CDR3: CASSPLGRDTEAFF
D: .
V: TRBV7-3
size: once
length: 14
J: TRBJ1-1

DNA: TGCGCCAGCAGCTTGGCCCCCAAAACAGGGTCTGGCTACAATGAGCAGTTCTTC
CDR3: CASSLAPKTGSGYNEQFF
D: .
V: TRBV5-1
size: .
length: 18
J: TRBJ2-1

DNA: TGCGCCAGCAGCTCGACCGGAACATCGCCTGGAAACACCATATATTTT
CDR3: CASSSTGTSPGNTIYF
D: .
V: TRBV5-1
size: .
length: 16
J: TRBJ1-3

DNA: TGTGCCAGCAGCCGGGACCGCAATCAGCCCCAGCATTTT
CDR3: CASSRDRNQPQHF
D: .
V: TRBV11-2
size: .
length: 13
J: TRBJ1-5

DNA: TGTGCCAGCAGTTTGGGGGAACCCGGGGAGCTGTTTTTT
CDR3: CASSLGEPGELFF
D: .
V: TRBV27
size: .
length: 13
J: TRBJ2-2

DNA: TGTGCCAGTACCCAAAGGGGGCGGGCGGCCTCTAGCAATCAGCCCCAGCATTTT
CDR3: CASTQRGRAASSNQPQHF
D: TRBD1
V: TRBV19
size: .
length: 18
J: TRBJ1-5

DNA: TGTGCCAGCTCACCGACAGAAACGTCTGGAAACACCATATATTTT
CDR3: CASSPTETSGNTIYF
D: .
V: TRBV18
size: .
length: 15
J: TRBJ1-3

DNA: TGCGCCAGTAGAGATAGCGGGAGGCATGAGCAGTTCTTC
CDR3: CASRDSGRHEQFF
D: TRBD2
V: TRBV10-2
size: .
length: 13
J: TRBJ2-1

DNA: TGTGCCAGCAGCCCACTCCTCGCTTTGGCAGATACGCAGTATTTT
CDR3: CASSPLLALADTQYF
D: .
V: TRBV13
size: .
length: 15
J: TRBJ2-3

DNA: TGCGCCAGCAGCCCGGTAGGGGGGGCAGAGACCCAGTACTTC
CDR3: CASSPVGGAETQYF
D: .
V: TRBV5-1
size: once
length: 14
J: TRBJ2-5

DNA: TGCGCCAGCAGCTTGGTCGGGACGCAAAACCAAGAGACCCAGTACTTC
CDR3: CASSLVGTQNQETQYF
D: .
V: TRBV5-1
size: .
length: 16
J: TRBJ2-5

DNA: TGTGCCAGCTCACCAGGGACAGGGGGTTCAGGTGAGCAGTTCTTC
CDR3: CASSPGTGGSGEQFF
D: TRBD1
V: TRBV18
size: .
length: 15
J: TRBJ2-1

DNA: TGTGCCAGCAGGGCAGGGCCTGGGACAGTTGTCCAGTACTTC
CDR3: CASRAGPGTVVQYF
D: TRBD1
V: TRBV6-8
size: .
length: 14
J: TRBJ2-7

DNA: TGTGCCAGCAGCCCCACTAGCGCCTACAGTGAGCAGTTCTTC
CDR3: CASSPTSAYSEQFF
D: TRBD2
V: TRBV7-9
size: .
length: 14
J: TRBJ2-1

DNA: TGTGCCAGCAGCTTACCGGGACTAGCGGCTCCTAGGACCTACAATGAGCAGTTCTTC
CDR3: CASSLPGLAAPRTYNEQFF
D: TRBD2
V: TRBV7-2
size: .
length: 19
J: TRBJ2-1

DNA: TGCGCCAGCAGTGAAGTACAGGGGACTGGAAACACCATATATTTT
CDR3: CASSEVQGTGNTIYF
D: TRBD1
V: TRBV10-2
size: .
length: 15
J: TRBJ1-3

DNA: TGTGCCACCCGGACAGCCCGCTACGAGCAGTACTTC
CDR3: CATRTARYEQYF
D: .
V: TRBV19
size: .
length: 12
J: TRBJ2-7

DNA: TGCGCCAGCAGCCAAGATCCCCCGGGCGGGCTAGCGGGACTCATGCAAGAGACCCAGTACTTC
CDR3: CASSQDPPGGLAGLMQETQYF
D: TRBD2
V: TRBV4-1
size: .
length: 21
J: TRBJ2-5

DNA: TGTGCCAGTAGTTTGCCGACCTGGGACACTGAAGCTTTCTTT
CDR3: CASSLPTWDTEAFF
D: .
V: TRBV19
size: few
length: 14
J: TRBJ1-1

DNA: TGTGCCAGGGGACGGGAGTACAATGAGCAGTTCTTC
CDR3: CARGREYNEQFF
D: .
V: TRBV27
size: .
length: 12
J: TRBJ2-1